This T cell receptor beta chain derives from a study of T-cell memory formation after mild COVID-19. This clonotype showed up many times. TCRdb used MiXCR to reprocess the 5' RACE reads, holding one entry per CDR3 protein. The data contain 400,000 to 500,000 distinct CDR3 sequences, 15% to 20% of them singletons. This CDR3 has 15 amino acids. With V trimmed by 3 bases and J by 6 bases, 10 bases remained unmatched. Germline V CDR1 and CDR2: ENHRY, SYGVKD. J is TRBJ2-7 and V is TRBV10-3, with TRBD2 matching 8 bases. This receptor was identified in an adult woman who had mild COVID-19 (a few samples of this study predate the infection). Cell type and time point are not known. The sample taken for sequencing was PBMCs or a T cell subset sorted from them (not recorded which). The CDR3, as DNA: TGTGCCATCAGTGACCCTGCGGGAGGAGCCCCCGAGCAGTACTTC. It encodes CAISDPAGGAPEQYF.